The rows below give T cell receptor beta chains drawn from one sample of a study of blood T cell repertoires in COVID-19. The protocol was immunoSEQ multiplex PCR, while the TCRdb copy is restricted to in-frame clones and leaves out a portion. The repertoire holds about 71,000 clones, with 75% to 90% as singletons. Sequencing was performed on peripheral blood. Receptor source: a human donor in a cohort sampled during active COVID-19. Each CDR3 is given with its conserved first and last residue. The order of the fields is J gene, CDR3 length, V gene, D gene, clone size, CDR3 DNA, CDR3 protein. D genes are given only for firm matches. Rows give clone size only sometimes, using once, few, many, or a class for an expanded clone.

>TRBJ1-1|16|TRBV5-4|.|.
TGTGCCAGCAGCCCTGAGAGAGGGAGACGGGACACTGAAGCTTTCTTT
CASSPERGRRDTEAFF
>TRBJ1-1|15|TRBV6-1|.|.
TGTGCCAGCAGTGAATGGGGGGGAATGGACACTGAAGCTTTCTTT
CASSEWGGMDTEAFF
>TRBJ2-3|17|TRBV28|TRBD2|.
TGTGCCAGCAGCCCCCCCTCGGCGGGAGTTAAGACAGATACGCAGTATTTT
CASSPPSAGVKTDTQYF
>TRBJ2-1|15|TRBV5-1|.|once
TGCGCCAGCAGCTCGGAAGGGGGCTCCTACAATGAGCAGTTCTTC
CASSSEGGSYNEQFF
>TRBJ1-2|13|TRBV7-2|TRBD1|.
TGTGCCAGCAGCCCAGGGACAGTTAATGGCTACACCTTC
CASSPGTVNGYTF
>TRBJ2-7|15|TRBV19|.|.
TGTGCCAGTAGTAGCGGCCTCGGACGGGATTACGAGCAGTACTTC
CASSSGLGRDYEQYF
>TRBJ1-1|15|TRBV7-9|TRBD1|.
TGTGCCAGCAGCTTACAGGGGGGCCCGAACACTGAAGCTTTCTTT
CASSLQGGPNTEAFF
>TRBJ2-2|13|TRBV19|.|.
TGTGCCAGTAGTCCGACAGTAACCGGGGAGCTGTTTTTT
CASSPTVTGELFF
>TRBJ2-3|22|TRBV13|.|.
TGTGCCAGCAGCTTAAGTTTCAACCCTGGCGGGCTTGCAGAACGTAGCACAGATACGCAGTATTTT
CASSLSFNPGGLAERSTDTQYF
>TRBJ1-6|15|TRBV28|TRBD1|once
TGTGCCAGCACCCTCAGGGGGGCAGGGGCCCAACCCCTCCACTTT
CASTLRGAGAQPLHF
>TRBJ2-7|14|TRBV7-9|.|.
TGTGCCAGCAGCTCCGGGACTGTGACCTACGAGCAGTACTTC
CASSSGTVTYEQYF
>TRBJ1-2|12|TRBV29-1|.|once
TGCAGCGTGAGGACAGAGTACTATGGCTACACCTTC
CSVRTEYYGYTF
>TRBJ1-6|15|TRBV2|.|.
TGTGCCAGCAGTATCAGAAGCTCCTATAATTCACCCCTCCACTTT
CASSIRSSYNSPLHF
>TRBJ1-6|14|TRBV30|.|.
TGTGCCTGGGACAGGAGCTCCTATAATTCACCCCTCCACTTT
CAWDRSSYNSPLHF
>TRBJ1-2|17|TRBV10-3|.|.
TGTGCCATCAGTGAGTCGGGCGGCGCCGCGGGAAACTATGGCTACACCTTC
CAISESGGAAGNYGYTF
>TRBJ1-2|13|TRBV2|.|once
TGTGCCAGCAGTGAATGGGGGCCCTATGGCTACACCTTC
CASSEWGPYGYTF
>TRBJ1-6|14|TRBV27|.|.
TGTGCCAGCACGGGGGGATACCTCAATTCACCCCTCCACTTT
CASTGGYLNSPLHF
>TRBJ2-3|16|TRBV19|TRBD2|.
TGTGCCAGTAGTATAGTTCATCGGGGGGGACCTCATACGCAGTATTTT
CASSIVHRGGPHTQYF
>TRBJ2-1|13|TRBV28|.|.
TGTGCCAGCAGCTTGGGGAACCCAGGGAAGCAGTTCTTC
CASSLGNPGKQFF
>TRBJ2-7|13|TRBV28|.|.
TGTGCCAGCAGTTTGTCACAGGCTAGCGAGCAGTACTTC
CASSLSQASEQYF
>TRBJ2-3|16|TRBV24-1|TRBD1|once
TGTGCCACCAGTGAGGACAGGGCCATTAGCACAGATACGCAGTATTTT
CATSEDRAISTDTQYF
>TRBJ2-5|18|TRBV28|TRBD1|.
TGTGCCGCAGGGCCAGATATAAACAGGGGTGGGACACGGGAGACCCAGTACTTC
CAAGPDINRGGTRETQYF
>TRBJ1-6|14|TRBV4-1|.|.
TGCGCCAGCAGACTACAGGGATCTAATTCACCCCTCCACTTT
CASRLQGSNSPLHF
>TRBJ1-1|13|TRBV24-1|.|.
TGTGCCACCATTGGTTTCGGGGGCACTGAAGCTTTCTTT
CATIGFGGTEAFF
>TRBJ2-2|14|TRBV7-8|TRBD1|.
TGTGCCAGCAGCCCACAGGGGGCCACCGGGGAGCTGTTTTTT
CASSPQGATGELFF
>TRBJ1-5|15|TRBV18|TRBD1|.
TGTGCCAGCTCACGGGACAGTGCAAGGGACCAGCCCCAGCATTTT
CASSRDSARDQPQHF
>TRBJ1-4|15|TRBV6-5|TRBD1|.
TGTGCCAGCAGGGGGCAGGGGGCATCTAATGAAAAACTGTTTTTT
CASRGQGASNEKLFF
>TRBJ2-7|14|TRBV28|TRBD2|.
TGTGCCAGCACTCGGGGAGGGGTGATGTACGAGCAGTACTTC
CASTRGGVMYEQYF
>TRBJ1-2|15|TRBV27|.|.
TGTGCCAGCGCTTCAGGGGAACTATCGCGGCAAGGCTACACCTTC
CASASGELSRQGYTF